The T cell receptor beta chain under discussion was sequenced for a study of response to subunit inactivated influenza vaccine. Looked up from germline, CDR1 is SQVTM and CDR2 is ANQGSEA. Trimming stripped 6 bases from V and 8 bases from J, with 13 bases between. This CDR3 comprises 11 residues. On this clonotype: The antigen is undetermined.

Study outcomes and limitations: Every seasonal influenza vaccination brings in few new T cells, the authors suggested.

TCRdb ran MiXCR on the RT-PCR reads and lists one entry per CDR3 protein. Of roughly 710,000 distinct CDR3 sequences listed, about 14% are singletons. The chain couples TRBV29-1 to TRBJ1-2; D gene unclear. The source was PBMCs from blood, collected less than 15 days before vaccination. The sequence came from a man between 45 and 60 years old who received an inactivated influenza vaccine. In DNA, the CDR3 is TGCAGCGTCCAATCCTTCGGGGGCTACACCTTC. This gives the protein CSVQSFGGYTF.